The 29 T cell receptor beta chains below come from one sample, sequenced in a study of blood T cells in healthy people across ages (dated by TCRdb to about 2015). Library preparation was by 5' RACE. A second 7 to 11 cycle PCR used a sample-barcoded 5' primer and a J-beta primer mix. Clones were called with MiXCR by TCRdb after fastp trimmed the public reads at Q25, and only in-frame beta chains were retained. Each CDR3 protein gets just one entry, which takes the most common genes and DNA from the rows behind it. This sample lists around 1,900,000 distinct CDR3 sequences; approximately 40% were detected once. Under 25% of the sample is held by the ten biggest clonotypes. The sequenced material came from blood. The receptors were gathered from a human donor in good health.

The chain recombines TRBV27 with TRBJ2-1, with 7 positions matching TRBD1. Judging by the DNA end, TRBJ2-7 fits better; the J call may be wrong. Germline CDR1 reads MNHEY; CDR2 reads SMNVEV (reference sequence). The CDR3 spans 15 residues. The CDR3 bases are TGTGCCAGCAGTTTATCTGGGACAGCAAACTACGAGCAGTACTTC. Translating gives CASSLSGTANYEQYF.

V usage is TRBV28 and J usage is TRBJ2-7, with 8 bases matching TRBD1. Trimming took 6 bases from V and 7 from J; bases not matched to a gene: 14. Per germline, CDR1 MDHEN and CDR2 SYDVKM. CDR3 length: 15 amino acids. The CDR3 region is CASSPVERTGYEQYF. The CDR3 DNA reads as TGTGCCAGCAGCCCCGTTGAGCGGACAGGGTATGAGCAGTACTTC. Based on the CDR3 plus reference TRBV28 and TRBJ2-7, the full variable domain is DVKVTQSSRYLVKRTGEKVFLECVQDMDHENMFWYRQDPGLGLRLIYFSYDVKMKEKGDIPEGYSVSREKKERFSLILESASTNQTSMYLCASSPVERTGYEQYFGPGTRLTVT.

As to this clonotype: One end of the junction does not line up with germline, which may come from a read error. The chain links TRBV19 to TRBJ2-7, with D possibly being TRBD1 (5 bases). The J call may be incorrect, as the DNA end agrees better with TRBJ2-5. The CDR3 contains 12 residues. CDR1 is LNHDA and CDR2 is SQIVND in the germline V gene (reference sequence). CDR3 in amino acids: CARSITGETQYF. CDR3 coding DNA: TGTGCCAGGAGTATTACAGGAGAGACCCAGTACTTC.

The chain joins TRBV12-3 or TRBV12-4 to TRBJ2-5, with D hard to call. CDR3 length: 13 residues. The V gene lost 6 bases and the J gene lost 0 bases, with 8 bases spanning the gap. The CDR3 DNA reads TGTGCCAGCAGACTGAAAAACCAAGAGACCCAGTACTTC. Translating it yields CASRLKNQETQYF.

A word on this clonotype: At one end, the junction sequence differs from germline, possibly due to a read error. CDR3 sequence (DNA): TGTACCAGCAGTTACTCGGTAATCGGAGAGACCCAGTACTTC. The encoded protein is CTSSYSVIGETQYF. The rearrangement joins TRBV6-2 or TRBV6-3 to TRBJ2-5; no clear D gene. CDR1 and CDR2 from the germline V gene are MNHEY and SVGEGT. The CDR3 length is 14 residues.

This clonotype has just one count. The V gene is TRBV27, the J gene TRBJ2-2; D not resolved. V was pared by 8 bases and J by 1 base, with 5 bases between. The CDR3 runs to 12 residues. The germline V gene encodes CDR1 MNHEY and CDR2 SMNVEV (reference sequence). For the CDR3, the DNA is TGTGCCAGCCATAAGAACACCGGGGAGCTGTTTTTT. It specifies CASHKNTGELFF.

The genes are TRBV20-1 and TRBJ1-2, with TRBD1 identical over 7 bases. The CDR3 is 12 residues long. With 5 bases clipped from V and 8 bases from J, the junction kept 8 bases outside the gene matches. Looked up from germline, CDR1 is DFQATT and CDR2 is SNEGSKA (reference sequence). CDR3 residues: CSAGGQFMGYTF. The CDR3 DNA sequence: TGCAGTGCTGGGGGACAGTTTATGGGCTACACCTTC.

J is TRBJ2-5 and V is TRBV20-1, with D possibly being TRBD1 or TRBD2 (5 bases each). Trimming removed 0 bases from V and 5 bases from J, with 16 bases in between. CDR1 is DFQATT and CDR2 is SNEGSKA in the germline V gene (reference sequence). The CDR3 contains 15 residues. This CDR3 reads CSARDPKIGDETQYF. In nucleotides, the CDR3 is TGCAGTGCTAGAGATCCCAAGATAGGGGACGAGACCCAGTACTTC.

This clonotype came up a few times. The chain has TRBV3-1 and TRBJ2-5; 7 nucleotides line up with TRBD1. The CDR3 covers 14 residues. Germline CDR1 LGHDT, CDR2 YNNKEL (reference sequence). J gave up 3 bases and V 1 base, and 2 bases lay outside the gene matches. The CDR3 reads CASSQVGTEETQYF. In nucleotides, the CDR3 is TGTGCCAGCAGCCAAGTGGGGACAGAAGAGACCCAGTACTTC.

The CDR3 DNA follows: TGCGCCAGCAGCCTCAAACAGGGAACCAGCAATCAGCCCCAGCATTTT. Amino acids: CASSLKQGTSNQPQHF. J is TRBJ1-5 and V is TRBV4-1, with D possibly TRBD1 on 6 matching bases. V was cut by 4 bases and J by 1 base, with 14 bases left in between. The CDR3 loop spans 16 amino acids. Germline loops: CDR1 MGHRA, CDR2 YSYEKL.

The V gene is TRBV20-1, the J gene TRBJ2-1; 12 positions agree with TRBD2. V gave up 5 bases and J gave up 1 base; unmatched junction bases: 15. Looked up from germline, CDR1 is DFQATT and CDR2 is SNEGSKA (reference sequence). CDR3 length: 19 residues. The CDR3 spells CSAFPFGLAGGLSYNEQFF. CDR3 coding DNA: TGCAGTGCTTTCCCCTTTGGGCTAGCGGGGGGGCTTTCCTACAATGAGCAGTTCTTC.

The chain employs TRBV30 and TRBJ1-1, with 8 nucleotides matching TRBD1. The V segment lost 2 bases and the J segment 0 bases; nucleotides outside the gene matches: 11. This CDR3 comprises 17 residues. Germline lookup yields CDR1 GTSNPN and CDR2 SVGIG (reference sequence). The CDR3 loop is CAWSIRTGPTLNTEAFF. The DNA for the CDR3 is TGTGCCTGGAGTATTCGGACAGGGCCAACCTTGAACACTGAAGCTTTCTTT.

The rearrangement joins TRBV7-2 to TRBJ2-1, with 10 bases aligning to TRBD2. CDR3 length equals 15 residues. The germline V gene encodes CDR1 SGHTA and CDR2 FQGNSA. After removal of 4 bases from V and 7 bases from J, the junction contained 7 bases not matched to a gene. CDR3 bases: TGTGCCAGCAGCTCCAAGCGGGGGGGCCCAAATGAGCAGTTCTTC. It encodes CASSSKRGGPNEQFF.

The CDR3 bases are TGTGCCAGCAGCTTAGCGCACACTTATCAGCCCCAGCATTTT. Amino acids: CASSLAHTYQPQHF. The chain recombines TRBV7-2 with TRBJ1-5; D ambiguous. The germline V gene encodes CDR1 SGHTA and CDR2 FQGNSA. This CDR3 is 14 amino acids long. V was trimmed by 0 bases and J by 5 bases, leaving 8 bases between them.

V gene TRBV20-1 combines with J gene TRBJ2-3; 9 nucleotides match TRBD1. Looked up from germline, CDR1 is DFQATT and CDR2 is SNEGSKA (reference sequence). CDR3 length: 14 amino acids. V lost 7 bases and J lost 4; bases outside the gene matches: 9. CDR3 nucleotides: TGCAGTGTCCCGGGACAGGGAGTAGCAGATACGCAGTATTTT. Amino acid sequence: CSVPGQGVADTQYF.

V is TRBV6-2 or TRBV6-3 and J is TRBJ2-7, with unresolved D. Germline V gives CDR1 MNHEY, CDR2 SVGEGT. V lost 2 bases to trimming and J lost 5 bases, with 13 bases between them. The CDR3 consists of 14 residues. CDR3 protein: CASSYLVSLDEQYF. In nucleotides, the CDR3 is TGTGCCAGCAGTTACCTGGTCAGTTTGGACGAGCAGTACTTC.

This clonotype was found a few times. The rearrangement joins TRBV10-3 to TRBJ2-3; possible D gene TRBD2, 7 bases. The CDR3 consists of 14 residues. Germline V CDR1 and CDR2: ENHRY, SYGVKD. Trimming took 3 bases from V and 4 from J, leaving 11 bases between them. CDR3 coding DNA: TGTGCCATCAGTGAACGGGGGGCCCCAGATACGCAGTATTTT. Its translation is CAISERGAPDTQYF.

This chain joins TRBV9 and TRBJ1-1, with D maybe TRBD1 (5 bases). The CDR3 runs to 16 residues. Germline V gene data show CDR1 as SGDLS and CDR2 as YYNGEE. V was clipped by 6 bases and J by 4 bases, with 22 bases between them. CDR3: CASTVGLGRAGTEAFF. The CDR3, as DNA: TGTGCCAGCACCGTCGGCCTGGGCAGGGCCGGCACTGAAGCTTTCTTT.

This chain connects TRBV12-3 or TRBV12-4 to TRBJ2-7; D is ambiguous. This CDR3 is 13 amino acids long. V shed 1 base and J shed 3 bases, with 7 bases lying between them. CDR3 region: CASSLGIDYEQYF. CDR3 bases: TGTGCCAGCAGTTTAGGGATCGACTACGAGCAGTACTTC.

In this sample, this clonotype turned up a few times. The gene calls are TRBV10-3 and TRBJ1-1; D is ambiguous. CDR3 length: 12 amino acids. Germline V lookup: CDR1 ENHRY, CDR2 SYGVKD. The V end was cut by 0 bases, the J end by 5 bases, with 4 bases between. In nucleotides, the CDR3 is TGTGCCATCAGTGAGTCTATGACTGAAGCTTTCTTT. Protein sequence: CAISESMTEAFF.

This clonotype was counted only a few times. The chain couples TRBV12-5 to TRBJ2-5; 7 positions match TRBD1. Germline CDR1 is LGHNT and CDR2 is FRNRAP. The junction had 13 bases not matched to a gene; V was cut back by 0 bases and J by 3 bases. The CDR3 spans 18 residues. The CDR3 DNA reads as TGTGCTAGTGGTTTGGTATTTGTTGGGGACAGACAAGAAGAGACCCAGTACTTC. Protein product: CASGLVFVGDRQEETQYF.

CDR3 coding DNA: TGTGCCAGCAGTATCCCCGGGAAGGGCGAGCAGTACTTC. Amino acid sequence: CASSIPGKGEQYF. The chain uses TRBV12-3 or TRBV12-4 and TRBJ2-4; D may be TRBD2 (5 bases). The J call could be wrong; TRBJ2-7 is a better fit for the DNA end. CDR3 size: 13 residues.

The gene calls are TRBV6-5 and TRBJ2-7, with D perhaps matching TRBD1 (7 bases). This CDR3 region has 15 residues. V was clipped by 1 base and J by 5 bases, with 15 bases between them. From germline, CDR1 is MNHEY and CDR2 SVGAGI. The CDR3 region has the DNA TGTGCCAGCAGTTACTGCGTCAGGGGGGCCAACGAGCAGTACTTC. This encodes CASSYCVRGANEQYF.

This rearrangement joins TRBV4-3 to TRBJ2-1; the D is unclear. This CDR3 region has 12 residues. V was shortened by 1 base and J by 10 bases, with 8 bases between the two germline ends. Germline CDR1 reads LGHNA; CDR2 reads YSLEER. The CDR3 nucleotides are TGCGCCAGCAGCCAAGGAAAAATGGAGCAGTTCTTC. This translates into CASSQGKMEQFF.

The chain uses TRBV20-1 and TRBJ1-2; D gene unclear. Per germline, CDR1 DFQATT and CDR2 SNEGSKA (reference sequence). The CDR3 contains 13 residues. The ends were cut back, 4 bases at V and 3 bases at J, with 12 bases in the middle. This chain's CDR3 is CSANPGWDYGYTF. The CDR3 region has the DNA TGCAGTGCTAACCCGGGGTGGGACTATGGCTACACCTTC.

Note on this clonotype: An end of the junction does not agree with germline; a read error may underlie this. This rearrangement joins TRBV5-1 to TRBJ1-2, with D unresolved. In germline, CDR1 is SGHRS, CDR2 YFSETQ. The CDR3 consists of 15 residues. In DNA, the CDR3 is TGCGCCAACAGCTTGGGCTTGCAGAACAACTATGGCTACACCTTC. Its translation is CANSLGLQNNYGYTF.

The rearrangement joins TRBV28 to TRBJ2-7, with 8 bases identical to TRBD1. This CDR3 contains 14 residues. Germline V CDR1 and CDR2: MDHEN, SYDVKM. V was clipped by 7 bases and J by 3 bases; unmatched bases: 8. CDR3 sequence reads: CASIRSGGGYEQYF. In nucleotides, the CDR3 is TGTGCCAGCATCCGCTCAGGGGGCGGCTACGAGCAGTACTTC.

The CDR3 spells CASSVDANTEAFF. The CDR3 nucleotides read TGTGCCAGCAGCGTTGACGCGAACACTGAAGCTTTCTTT. V and J are TRBV7-2 and TRBJ1-1; D gene uncertain. The CDR3 length is 13 residues. Trimming took 5 bases from V and 1 from J, leaving 8 bases between them. Looked up from germline, CDR1 is SGHTA and CDR2 is FQGNSA.

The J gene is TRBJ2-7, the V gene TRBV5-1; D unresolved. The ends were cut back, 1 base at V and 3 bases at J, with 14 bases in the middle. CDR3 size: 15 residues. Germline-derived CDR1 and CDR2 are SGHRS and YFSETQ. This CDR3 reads CASSLLPLPLYEQYF. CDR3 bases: TGCGCCAGCAGCTTGTTACCATTACCTCTCTACGAGCAGTACTTC.